The entry below describes one TCR beta chain. Its cognate antigen has yet to be identified. Base-call qualities are not available, and no considerably larger clone is one nucleotide away. At diagnosis, tumor, uninvolved tumor-adjacent lung and peripheral blood were collected and then preserved as a mix of FFPE and fresh-frozen material. Blood samples were analyzed as peripheral blood mononuclear cells for TCR repertoire profiling. The CDR3 holds 16 amino acids from the cysteine to the phenylalanine. Just the 48-base CDR3 DNA is kept, in frame starting at base 1. CDR1 and CDR2 were assigned from the germline V gene (reference sequence) as LNHDA and SQIVND. The V end gives up 6 bases and the J end 7 bases, leaving 16 bases in the junction not matched to a gene. This specimen comes from a study of T cells in localized non-small cell lung cancer (dated by TCRdb to 2018 to 2020). Concerning the study at large: The study analyzed T cell repertoires of about 230 early-stage NSCLC patients, comparing tumors and uninvolved tumor-adjacent lungs. The cohort was made up of 236 treatment-naive NSCLC patients whose localized lung tumors had been resected. Of the NSCLC patients, 120 to 150 were male and approximately 100 were female, and the mean age was approximately 69 years.

The immunoSEQ Assay was used to sequence TCR beta CDR3 regions from DNA. On the study's bioinformatics: T cell density was computed as TCR beta template counts normalized to usable DNA estimated by amplifying housekeeping genes. Richness was estimated with the preseqR package, extrapolating to 400,000 templates for PBMC samples and 120,000 templates for tissue samples. Clonality was taken to be one minus Pielou's evenness. Tissue-enriched TCRs were identified by differential abundance testing using productive amino-acid clonotypes, minimum total count 5 and alpha 0.1. The Jaccard Index and the Morisita Overlap Index were used to quantify repertoire overlap between compartments. GLIPH grouped TCR beta CDR3s together with public tetramer-defined viral CDR3s, and a viral motif had to include at least three viral sequences and also show V-gene enrichment. TCRdb's version of the immuneACCESS table is confined to in-frame rearrangements and falls short of the full clone set. An unresolved V gene accounts for under half of the shortfall where checked; the remainder is of unknown origin. V, J and clone size are those of that table, while D and trimming were read from the DNA. The sample table lists around 14,000 clones, around 81% of them with a count of one. Over 4% of the sample comes from the top ten.

Results the study describes overall, beyond this receptor: Because multi-region tumor sequencing was not performed, intratumor heterogeneity could not be ruled out. Longer overall survival was associated with higher blood T cell density, whereas shorter survival was associated with higher adjacent-lung clonality. Of the top 100 tumor clones, a median of approximately 60 were detected in paired uninvolved adjacent lung; around 27 were also among that lung's top 100. Because of the exploratory design, TCR variables were selected using unadjusted p-values without false-discovery rate correction. The highest T cell clonality was observed in uninvolved tumor-adjacent lung, where clonality exceeded that of tumor, suggesting that antigenic responses were more focused in uninvolved tumor-adjacent lung.

The source of this sequence is a female donor over 55 with stage I squamous cell lung carcinoma. This chain is built from TRBV19 and TRBJ1-2; TRBD1 lines up with 8 middle nucleotides. The sequences come from peripheral blood, collected before any cancer treatment. The CDR3 corresponds to CASSPGIGTGGGGYTF. The nucleotide sequence reads TGTGCCAGTAGCCCCGGGATAGGGACAGGAGGGGGTGGCTACACCTTC.